A selection of T cell receptor beta chains follows, all from one sample in a study of blood T cell repertoires in COVID-19. Clones were sequenced by immunoSEQ multiplex PCR, and TCRdb holds only the in-frame ones, with some missing. The sample holds around 470,000 clones; roughly 91% are singletons and the top ten take 0.6%. Sequencing used PBMCs or T cells enriched from blood (not recorded which). All receptors come from a man between 18 and 29 years old who had recovered from COVID-19. Both conserved end residues are part of each CDR3. The order of the fields is V gene, J gene, D gene, clone size, CDR3 DNA, CDR3 protein. A D gene is named only where the DNA matches it firmly. A row's size may be missing; if present it is once, few, many or a size class.

v_call: TRBV5-1
j_call: TRBJ2-7
d_call: -
clone_size: -
cdr3_nt: TGCGCCAGCAGCTTCCAGGGGGGAACGGGCGAGCAGTACTTC
cdr3_aa: CASSFQGGTGEQYF

v_call: TRBV27
j_call: TRBJ2-3
d_call: -
clone_size: once
cdr3_nt: TGTGCCAGCAGTTTAGGTGGGTGGGGGGGGCGCATCTCAGATACGCAGTATTTT
cdr3_aa: CASSLGGWGGRISDTQYF

v_call: TRBV7-9
j_call: TRBJ2-5
d_call: TRBD2
clone_size: -
cdr3_nt: TGTGCCAGCAGTTATACTAGCGGGGGGGAGACCCAGTACTTC
cdr3_aa: CASSYTSGGETQYF

v_call: TRBV29-1
j_call: TRBJ1-2
d_call: -
clone_size: -
cdr3_nt: TGCAGCGTTGCCGGAGCGTCTTGGACAGAAATTGGAAACTATGGCTACACCTTC
cdr3_aa: CSVAGASWTEIGNYGYTF

v_call: TRBV12-5
j_call: TRBJ1-6
d_call: -
clone_size: -
cdr3_nt: TGTGCTAGTGGTTTGACAGGGAATTCACCCCTCCACTTT
cdr3_aa: CASGLTGNSPLHF

v_call: TRBV7-9
j_call: TRBJ2-7
d_call: TRBD1
clone_size: -
cdr3_nt: TGTGCCAGCAGCGACCACCGGACAGGGGTCTACGAGCAGTACTTC
cdr3_aa: CASSDHRTGVYEQYF

v_call: TRBV3-1/TRBV3-2
j_call: TRBJ1-6
d_call: -
clone_size: once
cdr3_nt: TGTGCCAGCAGCCTTTACCCCGGACAGCCTAATTCACCCCTCCACTTT
cdr3_aa: CASSLYPGQPNSPLHF

v_call: TRBV27
j_call: TRBJ2-7
d_call: TRBD2
clone_size: -
cdr3_nt: TGTGCCAGCAGTTTATCGACTAGCGGACCCTACGAGCAGTACTTC
cdr3_aa: CASSLSTSGPYEQYF

v_call: TRBV6-2/TRBV6-3
j_call: TRBJ1-2
d_call: -
clone_size: -
cdr3_nt: TGTGCCAGCAGTCGACCAGGGGTTAACTATGGCTACACCTTC
cdr3_aa: CASSRPGVNYGYTF

v_call: TRBV6-5
j_call: TRBJ1-1
d_call: -
clone_size: -
cdr3_nt: TGTGCCAGCAGGCAGACAGGCTCAACTGAAGCTTTCTTT
cdr3_aa: CASRQTGSTEAFF

v_call: TRBV29-1
j_call: TRBJ1-2
d_call: -
clone_size: -
cdr3_nt: TGCAGCGCCATCCCCGAAGACAGTGGGTATGGCTACACCTTC
cdr3_aa: CSAIPEDSGYGYTF

v_call: TRBV10-3
j_call: TRBJ1-1
d_call: TRBD1
clone_size: -
cdr3_nt: TGTGCCATCAGCAGATCCGGGACAGGGTCAAAGAACACTGAAGCTTTCTTT
cdr3_aa: CAISRSGTGSKNTEAFF

v_call: TRBV7-3
j_call: TRBJ2-7
d_call: TRBD2
clone_size: -
cdr3_nt: TGTGCCAGCCTCTGGGAGCTAGCGGGAGGGCCGCCCCCCTACGAGCAGTACTTC
cdr3_aa: CASLWELAGGPPPYEQYF

v_call: TRBV29-1
j_call: TRBJ1-1
d_call: TRBD1
clone_size: -
cdr3_nt: TGCAGCGTCGCTCCGGGACAGGGCACTGAAGCTTTCTTT
cdr3_aa: CSVAPGQGTEAFF

v_call: TRBV28
j_call: TRBJ2-7
d_call: TRBD1
clone_size: -
cdr3_nt: TGTGCCACCCAGGGGGTCTTGTACGAGCAGTACTTC
cdr3_aa: CATQGVLYEQYF

v_call: TRBV7-9
j_call: TRBJ2-3
d_call: TRBD2
clone_size: -
cdr3_nt: TGTGCCAGCAGCCATGGGCGGGAGGCTACAGATACGCAGTATTTT
cdr3_aa: CASSHGREATDTQYF

v_call: TRBV11-2
j_call: TRBJ1-1
d_call: TRBD1
clone_size: -
cdr3_nt: TGTGCCAGCACCCGGACAGGGGACATGCCTGAAGCTTTCTTT
cdr3_aa: CASTRTGDMPEAFF

v_call: TRBV11-2
j_call: TRBJ1-4
d_call: -
clone_size: -
cdr3_nt: TGTGCCAGCAGCCCCGATCTGGACACCACCGGGGGTGAAAAACTGTTTTTT
cdr3_aa: CASSPDLDTTGGEKLFF

v_call: TRBV3-1/TRBV3-2
j_call: TRBJ1-5
d_call: -
clone_size: -
cdr3_nt: TGTGCCAGCAGCTTCCGACAAGGCCGCCAGCCCCAGCATTTT
cdr3_aa: CASSFRQGRQPQHF

v_call: TRBV18
j_call: TRBJ2-1
d_call: -
clone_size: once
cdr3_nt: TGTGCCAGCTCACCACCGCCAGGGTCTTACAATGAGCAGTTCTTC
cdr3_aa: CASSPPPGSYNEQFF

v_call: TRBV30
j_call: TRBJ2-5
d_call: -
clone_size: -
cdr3_nt: TGTGCCTGGAGTGTAGGGTCTAGCTGGAAAGAGACCCAGTACTTC
cdr3_aa: CAWSVGSSWKETQYF

v_call: TRBV9
j_call: TRBJ2-1
d_call: TRBD2
clone_size: few
cdr3_nt: TGTGCCAGCAGCGTAACTTGGACTAGCGGTTACAATGAGCAGTTCTTC
cdr3_aa: CASSVTWTSGYNEQFF

v_call: TRBV5-1
j_call: TRBJ1-3
d_call: TRBD1
clone_size: -
cdr3_nt: TGCGCCAGCAGCGCCCGACAGGGGGCAACTGGAAACACCATATATTTT
cdr3_aa: CASSARQGATGNTIYF

v_call: TRBV11-2
j_call: TRBJ1-5
d_call: -
clone_size: -
cdr3_nt: TGTGCCAGCAGCCCCAAACCGGGGAGCAATCAGCCCCAGCATTTT
cdr3_aa: CASSPKPGSNQPQHF

v_call: TRBV19
j_call: TRBJ1-6
d_call: -
clone_size: -
cdr3_nt: TGTGCCAGTAGTTTGGCAGGCAATAATTCACCCCTCCACTTT
cdr3_aa: CASSLAGNNSPLHF

v_call: TRBV7-3
j_call: TRBJ2-3
d_call: -
clone_size: -
cdr3_nt: TGTGCCAGCAGCTTAACAGCGGTTAGCACAGATACGCAGTATTTT
cdr3_aa: CASSLTAVSTDTQYF

v_call: TRBV14
j_call: TRBJ2-5
d_call: -
clone_size: -
cdr3_nt: TGTGCCAGCAGCCAAGATTTCCGCCCCGGAGAGACCCAGTACTTC
cdr3_aa: CASSQDFRPGETQYF

v_call: TRBV7-9
j_call: TRBJ1-4
d_call: -
clone_size: -
cdr3_nt: TGTGCCAGCAGCTCCGGCAGGGTCGGAGAAAAACTGTTTTTT
cdr3_aa: CASSSGRVGEKLFF

v_call: TRBV19
j_call: TRBJ1-2
d_call: TRBD1
clone_size: -
cdr3_nt: TGTGCCAGTAGTATCGGACAGGGTACGGTAAACTATGGCTACACCTTC
cdr3_aa: CASSIGQGTVNYGYTF

v_call: TRBV20-1
j_call: TRBJ2-3
d_call: TRBD2
clone_size: -
cdr3_nt: TGCAGTGCTGGGGGGGAGAGTACGCAGTATTTT
cdr3_aa: CSAGGESTQYF

v_call: TRBV7-2
j_call: TRBJ2-7
d_call: TRBD2
clone_size: -
cdr3_nt: TGTGCCAGCAGCACGATCGGCCTAGCGGGAACTTTCTACGAGCAGTACTTC
cdr3_aa: CASSTIGLAGTFYEQYF

v_call: TRBV5-5
j_call: TRBJ1-6
d_call: -
clone_size: -
cdr3_nt: TGTGCCAGCAGCTTGGCCTCAGGGGAATATTCACCCCTCCACTTT
cdr3_aa: CASSLASGEYSPLHF

v_call: TRBV2
j_call: TRBJ2-7
d_call: TRBD2
clone_size: -
cdr3_nt: TGTGCCAGCAGTGAACTGTCGGGAGGGGCGAGCGAGCAGTACTTC
cdr3_aa: CASSELSGGASEQYF

v_call: TRBV9
j_call: TRBJ2-1
d_call: TRBD2
clone_size: -
cdr3_nt: TGTGCCAGCAGCGTAGGGACTAGGAGCTCCAATGAGCAGTTCTTC
cdr3_aa: CASSVGTRSSNEQFF

v_call: TRBV27
j_call: TRBJ2-3
d_call: TRBD2
clone_size: -
cdr3_nt: TGTGCCAGCAGTCCACCGTCTCCGGGAGGGGTAGCAGATACGCAGTATTTT
cdr3_aa: CASSPPSPGGVADTQYF

v_call: TRBV5-1
j_call: TRBJ1-2
d_call: TRBD1
clone_size: -
cdr3_nt: TGCGCCAGCAGCTTACTCCAGGGGGTTGGCTACACCTTC
cdr3_aa: CASSLLQGVGYTF

v_call: TRBV20-1
j_call: TRBJ1-2
d_call: -
clone_size: -
cdr3_nt: TGCAGTGCTAGTGGGCTCGGAGCTAACTATGGCTACACCTTC
cdr3_aa: CSASGLGANYGYTF

v_call: TRBV25-1
j_call: TRBJ1-4
d_call: -
clone_size: -
cdr3_nt: TGTGCCAGCAGTGAAGGCAGGGCCTACGGTGAAAAACTGTTTTTT
cdr3_aa: CASSEGRAYGEKLFF

v_call: TRBV27
j_call: TRBJ1-5
d_call: -
clone_size: -
cdr3_nt: TGTGCCAGCAGTTTGGCGGGAGGCAATCAGCCCCAGCATTTT
cdr3_aa: CASSLAGGNQPQHF

v_call: TRBV4-2
j_call: TRBJ1-2
d_call: -
clone_size: -
cdr3_nt: TGTGCCAGCAGCCAAGATATCGTAGAGGACAGAGCCTTCCACTACACCTTC
cdr3_aa: CASSQDIVEDRAFHYTF

v_call: TRBV5-1
j_call: TRBJ1-1
d_call: -
clone_size: -
cdr3_nt: TGCGCCAGCAGCTCTAACGGGATCACTGAAGCTTTCTTT
cdr3_aa: CASSSNGITEAFF

v_call: TRBV15
j_call: TRBJ2-5
d_call: TRBD2
clone_size: -
cdr3_nt: TGTGCCACCAGCAGAGGTAGCGGGAGAAGTGCTACGGTCCAAGAGACCCAGTACTTC
cdr3_aa: CATSRGSGRSATVQETQYF

v_call: TRBV7-9
j_call: TRBJ1-2
d_call: -
clone_size: -
cdr3_nt: TGTGCCAGCAGCTTATTTAGCCGAACTAACTATGGCTACACCTTC
cdr3_aa: CASSLFSRTNYGYTF

v_call: TRBV30
j_call: TRBJ1-1
d_call: -
clone_size: -
cdr3_nt: TGTGCCTGGAGTGTACGGGGGATGAACACTGAAGCTTTCTTT
cdr3_aa: CAWSVRGMNTEAFF

v_call: TRBV6-5
j_call: TRBJ1-6
d_call: -
clone_size: once
cdr3_nt: TGTGCCAGCAGACCCCCGGGACTTGTAGTGGCACCCCTCCACTTT
cdr3_aa: CASRPPGLVVAPLHF

v_call: TRBV19
j_call: TRBJ2-1
d_call: TRBD1
clone_size: -
cdr3_nt: TGTGCCAGTAGACAAGGACAGGGGGGATACAATGAGCAGTTCTTC
cdr3_aa: CASRQGQGGYNEQFF

v_call: TRBV7-9
j_call: TRBJ2-3
d_call: -
clone_size: -
cdr3_nt: TGTGCCAGCAGCTTAGGTCTGCCAGGGTTATCCCTCTTT
cdr3_aa: CASSLGLPGLSLF

v_call: TRBV7-9
j_call: TRBJ1-1
d_call: -
clone_size: -
cdr3_nt: TGTGCCAGCAGCCCGACAGTCAAGACACACCTGAACACTGAAGCTTTCTTT
cdr3_aa: CASSPTVKTHLNTEAFF

v_call: TRBV28
j_call: TRBJ2-1
d_call: -
clone_size: -
cdr3_nt: TGTGCCAGCAGTTTACTAGCAGGACCTCTGGAGCAGTTCTTC
cdr3_aa: CASSLLAGPLEQFF

v_call: TRBV4-1
j_call: TRBJ2-1
d_call: TRBD1
clone_size: -
cdr3_nt: TGCGCCAGCAGCCGAGACAGGGTGGAGTCCTACAATGAGCAGTTCTTC
cdr3_aa: CASSRDRVESYNEQFF

v_call: TRBV6-6
j_call: TRBJ1-1
d_call: -
clone_size: -
cdr3_nt: TGTGCCAGCAGTGCAGGGTTCACTGAAGCTTTCTTT
cdr3_aa: CASSAGFTEAFF

v_call: TRBV10-3
j_call: TRBJ1-1
d_call: -
clone_size: -
cdr3_nt: TGTGCCATCAGTGATGGGCGAACGAACACTGAAGCTTTCTTT
cdr3_aa: CAISDGRTNTEAFF

v_call: TRBV2
j_call: TRBJ1-5
d_call: TRBD1
clone_size: -
cdr3_nt: TGTGCCAGCAGCCACCCTCCCGGGACAGGGGTCAATCAGCCCCAGCATTTT
cdr3_aa: CASSHPPGTGVNQPQHF

v_call: TRBV6-5
j_call: TRBJ1-2
d_call: -
clone_size: -
cdr3_nt: TGTGCCAGCAGTTACAACAGATATGGCTACACCTTC
cdr3_aa: CASSYNRYGYTF

v_call: TRBV2
j_call: TRBJ1-2
d_call: -
clone_size: -
cdr3_nt: TGTGCCAGCAATATGGAGGGTTCTAACTATGGCTACACCTTC
cdr3_aa: CASNMEGSNYGYTF

v_call: TRBV19
j_call: TRBJ1-1
d_call: -
clone_size: -
cdr3_nt: TGTGCCAGTAGTGGTATACAGGAGATGAACACTGAAGCTTTCTTT
cdr3_aa: CASSGIQEMNTEAFF

v_call: TRBV18
j_call: TRBJ1-1
d_call: -
clone_size: -
cdr3_nt: TGTGCCAGCTCAGCCTCACAGGCGGGGGACACTGAAGCTTTCTTT
cdr3_aa: CASSASQAGDTEAFF

v_call: TRBV6-8
j_call: TRBJ2-5
d_call: TRBD1
clone_size: -
cdr3_nt: TGTGCCAGCAGACAGGGGCAAGAGACCCAGTACTTC
cdr3_aa: CASRQGQETQYF